This T cell receptor beta chain was documented in a study of shared clonotypes between healthy human individuals. Study summary: With ages of 18 to 49, the donors were two women and a few men. General study findings and limits: What rarefaction showed was incomplete sorted-subset sequencing despite large depth. Non-shared clonotypes displayed generation probabilities falling below those of clonotypes present in all four donors.

The run depth of the assay was deep. Sequencing used immunoSEQ multiplex PCR; TCRdb keeps in-frame clones, though not all of them. The data contain under 80,000 clones, 60% to 80% of them singletons. Germline V CDR1 and CDR2: MDHEN, SYDVKM. The CDR3 consists of 15 residues. Losses at the gene ends were 2 bases for V and 4 bases for J; bases not matched to a gene: 3. This clone was found once. The antigen is unknown. This receptor was identified in a man between 25 and 39 years old in good health. This chain connects TRBV28 to TRBJ2-3; 10 bases align to TRBD2. The sequencing input was memory CD8+ T cells sorted from blood. Subset meaning: CD45RO+ cells pooled with CCR7-negative TemRA cells. CDR3: CASSLGLAGADTQYF. CDR3 nucleotides: TGTGCCAGCAGTTTAGGTCTAGCGGGAGCAGATACGCAGTATTTT.